These T cell receptor beta chains were read from a single sample in a study of molecular identifiers for immune sequencing clone quantification. TCRdb independently ran MiXCR on the PCR reads; one entry per CDR3 protein. The table shows approximately 320,000 distinct CDR3 sequences, with about a quarter occurring only once. Source material: naive CD8+ T cells from blood, with Jurkat cell RNA spiked in. The receptors were gathered from a human donor in good health. Some libraries in this study had Jurkat cell RNA spiked in. Both conserved end residues are part of each CDR3. D genes are given only for firm matches. Part of the rows lack a size; the others show once, few, many or a class for expanded clones.

D: .
J: TRBJ1-5
size: .
V: TRBV2
CDR3: CASSPSRWFQRQHF
DNA: TGTGCCAGCTCTCCCTCTCGGTGGTTTCAGCGCCAGCATTTT

D: TRBD2
J: TRBJ2-3
size: few
V: TRBV6-2/TRBV6-3
CDR3: CATRWTSGGTDTQYF
DNA: TGTGCCACCAGATGGACTAGCGGGGGCACAGATACGCAGTATTTT

D: .
J: TRBJ2-2
size: .
V: TRBV7-6
CDR3: CASSFRAQGPGELFF
DNA: TGTGCCAGCAGCTTTAGGGCACAAGGGCCCGGGGAGCTGTTTTTT

D: .
J: TRBJ1-1
size: many
V: TRBV6-5
CDR3: CASSYIGQKAFF
DNA: TGTGCCAGCAGTTACATCGGGCAGAAAGCTTTCTTT

D: .
J: TRBJ2-7
size: .
V: TRBV7-9
CDR3: CAGSFAGSTFEQYF
DNA: TGTGCCGGCAGCTTCGCCGGTAGTACGTTCGAGCAGTACTTC

D: .
J: TRBJ1-1
size: few
V: TRBV4-1
CDR3: CASSQPGFETEAFF
DNA: TGCGCCAGCAGTCAACCAGGGTTTGAAACCGAAGCTTTCTTT

D: .
J: TRBJ1-2
size: many
V: TRBV5-6
CDR3: CASTEGGRDGYTF
DNA: TGTGCCAGCACTGAGGGGGGTAGAGATGGCTACACCTTC

D: TRBD1
J: TRBJ1-1
size: few
V: TRBV27
CDR3: CASSFGDREVETEAFF
DNA: TGTGCCAGCAGTTTTGGCGACAGGGAAGTTGAGACTGAAGCTTTCTTT

D: TRBD1
J: TRBJ1-3
size: few
V: TRBV19
CDR3: CATSRQGAILSGNTIYF
DNA: TGTGCCACCAGCCGGCAGGGGGCGATTCTCTCTGGAAACACCATATATTTT

D: .
J: TRBJ1-1
size: .
V: TRBV11-1
CDR3: CASGLSSREVGTEAFF
DNA: TGTGCCAGCGGACTATCTTCCAGGGAAGTGGGCACTGAAGCTTTCTTT

D: .
J: TRBJ2-2
size: .
V: TRBV4-3
CDR3: CASSQAGGNTGELFF
DNA: TGCGCCAGCAGCCAAGCCGGGGGCAACACCGGGGAGCTGTTTTTT

D: .
J: TRBJ2-3
size: few
V: TRBV7-9
CDR3: CASLLYQSTDTQYF
DNA: TGTGCCAGCCTACTCTATCAAAGCACAGATACGCAGTATTTT

D: .
J: TRBJ2-3
size: .
V: TRBV7-2
CDR3: CASSLANPITTDTQYF
DNA: TGTGCCAGCAGCTTAGCAAACCCGATCACCACAGATACGCAGTATTTT

D: .
J: TRBJ2-1
size: many
V: TRBV19
CDR3: CASSTGTRGVNEQFF
DNA: TGTGCCAGTTCAACCGGGACAAGGGGTGTCAATGAGCAGTTCTTC

D: .
J: TRBJ2-2
size: many
V: TRBV7-9
CDR3: CASSPRPGSSGGELFF
DNA: TGTGCCAGCAGCCCCCGCCCCGGGAGTTCGGGCGGGGAGCTGTTTTTT

D: TRBD2
J: TRBJ2-1
size: few
V: TRBV6-6
CDR3: CASSYVPATSGRALRFF
DNA: TGTGCCAGCAGTTACGTGCCTGCAACTAGCGGGAGGGCCTTGCGGTTCTTC

D: .
J: TRBJ2-3
size: .
V: TRBV4-2
CDR3: CASSQDGGMVTDTQYF
DNA: TGTGCCAGCAGCCAAGATGGAGGGATGGTAACAGATACGCAGTATTTT